This T cell receptor (beta chain) came from a study of T cells in localized non-small cell lung cancer. Study-wide points: Uninvolved neighboring lung showed the greatest T cell clonality, exceeding tumor. Without multi-region sequencing, intratumor heterogeneity could not be excluded. Adjacent lung held a median roughly 60 of the top 100 tumor clones. Prolonged overall survival went with higher T cell density in the blood.

On this clone itself: Antigen: not known.

Generated by immunoSEQ multiplex PCR, the TCRdb table keeps only in-frame clones and is missing some. The repertoire holds 2,000 to 3,000 clones, about 24% seen once, with over 25% in the top ten. V gave up 4 bases and J gave up 1 base; unmatched junction bases: 6. Germline CDR1 and CDR2: LNHDA and SQIVND (reference sequence). CDR3 length: 15 amino acids. Sequencing was performed on lung tumor tissue, taken before any cancer treatment. The chain has TRBV19 and TRBJ1-2, with 7 bases identical to TRBD1. The TCR originated in a male donor aged 60 or over with stage I lung adenocarcinoma. CDR3: CASSTKTGFNYGYTF. For the CDR3, the DNA is TGTGCCAGTAGTACCAAGACAGGGTTTAACTATGGCTACACCTTC.